This T cell receptor (beta chain) derives from a study of cytomegalovirus exposure and HLA in healthy donors. Notes on this clone: Its antigen is not identified.

Findings of the study overall: In most subjects, TCR beta sequences reportedly gave accurate predictions of HLA-A and HLA-B alleles. An analysis done earlier found most TCR beta V segments productive about 90% or about 30% of the time.

Germline CDR1 GTSNPN, CDR2 SVGIG (reference sequence). V was pared by 0 bases and J by 8 bases, with 7 bases between. This CDR3 spans 11 amino acids. Use of 60 Vbeta and 13 Jbeta primers characterized the PCR. Data came from immunoSEQ multiplex PCR; TCRdb stores just in-frame clones and leaves some out. The sample holds 65,000 to 90,000 clones, approximately 78% seen once. This rearrangement joins TRBV30 to TRBJ1-2; D remains ambiguous. This sequence originates from a man between 18 and 29 years old in good health and CMV-seronegative. Material for sequencing was PBMCs. The CDR3 region has the DNA TGTGCCTGGAGTGTGTTGGAGGGCTACACCTTC. The encoded protein is CAWSVLEGYTF.